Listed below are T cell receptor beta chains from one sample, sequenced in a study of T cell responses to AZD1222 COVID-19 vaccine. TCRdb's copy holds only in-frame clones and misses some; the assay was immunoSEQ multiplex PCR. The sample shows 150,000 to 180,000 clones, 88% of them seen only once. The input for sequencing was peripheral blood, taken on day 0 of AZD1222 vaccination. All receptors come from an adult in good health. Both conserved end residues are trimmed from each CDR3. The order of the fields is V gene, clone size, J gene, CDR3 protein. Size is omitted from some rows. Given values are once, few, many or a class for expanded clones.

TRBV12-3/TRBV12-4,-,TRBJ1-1,ASSQEGRAEAF
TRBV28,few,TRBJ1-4,ASSTAGGGGEKLF
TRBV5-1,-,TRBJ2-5,ASSFGGLEETQY
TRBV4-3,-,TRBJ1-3,ASSQETGLLGGNTIY
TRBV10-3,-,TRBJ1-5,AISEGTGAGQPQH
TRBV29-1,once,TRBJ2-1,SGTGHLSYNEQF
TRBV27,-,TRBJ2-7,ASSTRQGLTYEQY
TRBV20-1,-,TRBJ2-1,SARENLEQF
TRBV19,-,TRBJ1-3,ASIPDRRNTIY
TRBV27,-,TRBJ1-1,ASSGLRNTEAF
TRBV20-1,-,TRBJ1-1,SARTLNGAF
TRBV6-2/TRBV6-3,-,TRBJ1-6,ASSYEGPPLH
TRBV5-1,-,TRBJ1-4,ASSGSGATNEKLF
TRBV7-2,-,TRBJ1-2,ASSLGSSKNGYT
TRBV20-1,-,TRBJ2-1,SASLASSYNEQF
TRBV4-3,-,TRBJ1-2,ASSQVIQGLGGYT
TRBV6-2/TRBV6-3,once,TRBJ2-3,ASSRAEGRIDTQY
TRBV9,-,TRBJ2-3,ASSVGATSTDTQY
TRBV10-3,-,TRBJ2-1,AISESVQFNEQF
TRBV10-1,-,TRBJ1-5,ASSKPGQGEQPQH
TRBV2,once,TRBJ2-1,ASRYRQGLGNEQF
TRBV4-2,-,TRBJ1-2,ASSQEYGYGYT